This is a list of T cell receptor beta chains from one sample in a study of T cell responses to AZD1222 COVID-19 vaccine. Libraries were prepared by immunoSEQ multiplex PCR; TCRdb keeps only in-frame clonotypes and omits some of them. This table has approximately 160,000 clones, around 87% appearing once. The sample consisted of peripheral blood, taken on day 0 of AZD1222 vaccination. The receptors originated from an adult in good health. The CDR3 runs from the conserved cysteine through the conserved F or W. A D gene is named only where the DNA matches it firmly. Expanded clones get a size class; other rows say once, few or many, or leave the size out.

V,J,D,size,DNA,CDR3
TRBV6-5,TRBJ2-3,TRBD1,.,TGTGCCAGCAGACTGACAGGGGTGCGTACGCAGTATTTT,CASRLTGVRTQYF
TRBV5-1,TRBJ2-4,TRBD1,.,TGCGCCAGCAGCTACCTGACAGGGAGTGCCAAAAACATTCAGTACTTC,CASSYLTGSAKNIQYF
TRBV5-4,TRBJ1-2,TRBD1,.,TGTGCCAGCAGCTTGGCAGGGGGACACCGCTATGGCTACACCTTC,CASSLAGGHRYGYTF
TRBV18,TRBJ2-7,.,once,TGTGCCAGCTCAGCGACAGGAGACCAGACCTACGAGCAGTACTTC,CASSATGDQTYEQYF
TRBV19,TRBJ2-1,.,once,TGTGCCACCCTCACCGTATACAATGAGCAGTTCTTC,CATLTVYNEQFF
TRBV7-9,TRBJ2-5,.,.,TGTGCCAGCAGCTTCTCCTCGGGGAGGGAGACCCAGTACTTC,CASSFSSGRETQYF
TRBV19,TRBJ1-5,.,.,TGTGCCAGTAGTAAACAGGGACAGCCCCAGCATTTT,CASSKQGQPQHF
TRBV9,TRBJ1-4,TRBD1,.,TGTGCCAGCAGCGTAGCCGGGACAGGGGGCGCGCAGGGTGAAAAACTGTTTTTT,CASSVAGTGGAQGEKLFF
TRBV11-3,TRBJ2-1,TRBD1,.,TGTGCCAGCAGCAAAGGAGGGACAGGGGCCTCCAATGAGCAGTTCTTC,CASSKGGTGASNEQFF
TRBV6-1,TRBJ1-2,TRBD1,.,TGTGCCAGCAGTGACTTGAGGCTCCGGGACAGGGGGCCCTATGGCTACACCTTC,CASSDLRLRDRGPYGYTF